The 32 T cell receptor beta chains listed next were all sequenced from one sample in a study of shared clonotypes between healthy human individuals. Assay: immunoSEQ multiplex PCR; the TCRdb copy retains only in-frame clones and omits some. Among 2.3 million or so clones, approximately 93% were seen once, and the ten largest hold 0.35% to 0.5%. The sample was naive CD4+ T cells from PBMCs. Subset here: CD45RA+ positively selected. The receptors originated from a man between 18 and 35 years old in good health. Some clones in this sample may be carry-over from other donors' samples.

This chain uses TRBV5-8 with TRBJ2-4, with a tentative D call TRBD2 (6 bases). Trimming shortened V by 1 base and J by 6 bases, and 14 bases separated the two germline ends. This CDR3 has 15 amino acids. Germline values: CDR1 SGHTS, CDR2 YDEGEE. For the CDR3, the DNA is TGTGCCAGCAGCTTGAGACTAGTCGAGGGAAACATTCAGTACTTC. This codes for CASSLRLVEGNIQYF. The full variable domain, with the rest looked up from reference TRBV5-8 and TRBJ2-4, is EAGVTQSPTHLIKTRGQQATLRCSPISGHTSVYWYQQALGLGLQFLLWYDEGEERNRGNFPPRFSGRQFPNYSSELNVNALELEDSALYLCASSLRLVEGNIQYFGAGTRLSVL.

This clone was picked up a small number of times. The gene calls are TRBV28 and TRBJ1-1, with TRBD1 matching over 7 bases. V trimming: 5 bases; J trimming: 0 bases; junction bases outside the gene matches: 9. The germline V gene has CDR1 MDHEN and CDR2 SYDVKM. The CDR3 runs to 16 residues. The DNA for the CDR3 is TGTGCCAGCAGTCGTCCCTCACAGGGGATGAACACTGAAGCTTTCTTT. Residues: CASSRPSQGMNTEAFF.

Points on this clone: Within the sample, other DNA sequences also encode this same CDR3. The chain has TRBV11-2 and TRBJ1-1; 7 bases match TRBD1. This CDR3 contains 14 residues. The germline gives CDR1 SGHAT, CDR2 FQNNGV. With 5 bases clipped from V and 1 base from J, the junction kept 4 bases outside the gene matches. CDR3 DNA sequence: TGTGCCAGCAGCATCAGACAGGGGAACACTGAAGCTTTCTTT. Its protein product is CASSIRQGNTEAFF.

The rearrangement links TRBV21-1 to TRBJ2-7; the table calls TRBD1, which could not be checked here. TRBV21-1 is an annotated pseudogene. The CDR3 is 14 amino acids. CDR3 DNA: TGTGCCAGCAGCACCCGGGACAGGGAGATGGAGCAGTACTTC. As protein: CASSTRDREMEQYF.

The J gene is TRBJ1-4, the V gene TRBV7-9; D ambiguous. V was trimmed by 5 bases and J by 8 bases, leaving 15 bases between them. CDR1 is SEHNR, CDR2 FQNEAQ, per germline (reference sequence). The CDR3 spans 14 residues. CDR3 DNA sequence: TGTGCCAGCAGCCCTCGACGGGCTGGGGAAAAACTGTTTTTT. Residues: CASSPRRAGEKLFF.

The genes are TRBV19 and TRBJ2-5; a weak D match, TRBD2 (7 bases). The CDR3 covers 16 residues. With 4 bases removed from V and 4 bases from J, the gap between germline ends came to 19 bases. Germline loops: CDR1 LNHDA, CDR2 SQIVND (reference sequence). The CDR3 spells CASSTLGGRGGETQYF. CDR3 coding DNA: TGTGCCAGTAGTACCCTGGGGGGGCGCGGAGGAGAGACCCAGTACTTC.

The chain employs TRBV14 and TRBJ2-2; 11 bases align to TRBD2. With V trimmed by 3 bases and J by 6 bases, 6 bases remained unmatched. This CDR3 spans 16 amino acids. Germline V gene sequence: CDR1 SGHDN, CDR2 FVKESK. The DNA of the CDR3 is TGTGCCAGCAGCCATCGGATAGCGGGAGGGCCCGGGGAGCTGTTTTTT. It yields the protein CASSHRIAGGPGELFF.

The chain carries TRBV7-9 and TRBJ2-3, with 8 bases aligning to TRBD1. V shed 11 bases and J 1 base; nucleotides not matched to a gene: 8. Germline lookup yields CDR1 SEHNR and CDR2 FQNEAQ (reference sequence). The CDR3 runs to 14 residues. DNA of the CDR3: TGTGCCGGCGCGCGGGGACAGGGCACAGATACGCAGTATTTT. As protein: CAGARGQGTDTQYF.

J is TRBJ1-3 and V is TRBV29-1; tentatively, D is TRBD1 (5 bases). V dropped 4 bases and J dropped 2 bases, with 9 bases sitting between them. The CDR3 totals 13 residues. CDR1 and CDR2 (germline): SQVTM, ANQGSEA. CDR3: CSVGWGAGNTIYF. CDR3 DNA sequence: TGCAGCGTTGGTTGGGGGGCTGGAAACACCATATATTTT.

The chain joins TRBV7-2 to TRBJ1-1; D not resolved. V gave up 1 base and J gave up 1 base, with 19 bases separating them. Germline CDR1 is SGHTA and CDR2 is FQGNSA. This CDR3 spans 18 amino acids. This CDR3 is CASSLGRGRGRGNTEAFF. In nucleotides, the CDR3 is TGTGCCAGCAGCTTAGGGCGCGGTCGAGGTCGGGGGAACACTGAAGCTTTCTTT.

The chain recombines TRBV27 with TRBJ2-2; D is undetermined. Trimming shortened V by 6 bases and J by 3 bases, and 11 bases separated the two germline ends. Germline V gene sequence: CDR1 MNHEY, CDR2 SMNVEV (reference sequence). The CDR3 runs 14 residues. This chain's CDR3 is CASRSPEYTGELFF. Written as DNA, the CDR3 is TGTGCCAGCAGAAGTCCGGAGTACACCGGGGAGCTGTTTTTT.

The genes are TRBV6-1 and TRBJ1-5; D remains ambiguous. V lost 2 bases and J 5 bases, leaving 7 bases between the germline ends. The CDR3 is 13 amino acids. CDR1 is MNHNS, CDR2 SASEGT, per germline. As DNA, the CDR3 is TGTGCCAGCAGTGAATGGGAATATCAGCCCCAGCATTTT. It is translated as CASSEWEYQPQHF.

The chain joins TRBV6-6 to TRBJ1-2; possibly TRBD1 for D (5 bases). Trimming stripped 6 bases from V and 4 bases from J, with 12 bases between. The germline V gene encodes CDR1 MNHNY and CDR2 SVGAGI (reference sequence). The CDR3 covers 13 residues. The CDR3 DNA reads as TGTGCCAGCAGGAGGGGACTGAGCTATGGCTACACCTTC. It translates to CASRRGLSYGYTF.

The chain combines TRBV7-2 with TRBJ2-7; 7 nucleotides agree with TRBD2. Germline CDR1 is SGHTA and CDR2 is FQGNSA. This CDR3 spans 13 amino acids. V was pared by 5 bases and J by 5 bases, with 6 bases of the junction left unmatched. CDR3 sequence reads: CASSLRGVNEQYF. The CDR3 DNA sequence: TGTGCCAGCAGCCTCCGGGGGGTCAACGAGCAGTACTTC.

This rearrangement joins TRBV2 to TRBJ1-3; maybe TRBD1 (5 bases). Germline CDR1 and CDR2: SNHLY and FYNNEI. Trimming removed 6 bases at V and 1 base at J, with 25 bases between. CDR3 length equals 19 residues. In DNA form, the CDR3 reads TGTGCCAGCAGCCTCTTGACAGCAGGCACCCACTTTTCTGGAAACACCATATATTTT. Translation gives CASSLLTAGTHFSGNTIYF.

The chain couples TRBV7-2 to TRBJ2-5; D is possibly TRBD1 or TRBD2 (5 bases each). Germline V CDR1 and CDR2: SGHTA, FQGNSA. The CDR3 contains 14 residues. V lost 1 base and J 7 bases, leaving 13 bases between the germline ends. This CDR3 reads CASSLDGTPVTQYF. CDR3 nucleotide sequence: TGTGCCAGCAGCTTAGATGGGACCCCGGTGACCCAGTACTTC.

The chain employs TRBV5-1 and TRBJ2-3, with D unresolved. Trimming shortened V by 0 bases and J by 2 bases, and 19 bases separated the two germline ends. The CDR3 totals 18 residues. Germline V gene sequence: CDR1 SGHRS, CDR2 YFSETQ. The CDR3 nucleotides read TGCGCCAGCAGCTTGGCTCTCCGCTCCGAAAGACACACAGATACGCAGTATTTT. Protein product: CASSLALRSERHTDTQYF.

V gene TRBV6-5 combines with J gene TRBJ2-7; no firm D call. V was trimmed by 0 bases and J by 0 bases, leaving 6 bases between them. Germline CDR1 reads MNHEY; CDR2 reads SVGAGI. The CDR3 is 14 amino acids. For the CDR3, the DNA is TGTGCCAGCAGTTACTCGCACAGCTCCTACGAGCAGTACTTC. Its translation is CASSYSHSSYEQYF.

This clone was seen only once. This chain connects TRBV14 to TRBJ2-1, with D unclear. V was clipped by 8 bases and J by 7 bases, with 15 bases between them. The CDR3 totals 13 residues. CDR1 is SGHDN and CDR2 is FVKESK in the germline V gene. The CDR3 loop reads CASRWGNENEQFF. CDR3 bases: TGTGCCAGCCGGTGGGGAAATGAGAATGAGCAGTTCTTC.

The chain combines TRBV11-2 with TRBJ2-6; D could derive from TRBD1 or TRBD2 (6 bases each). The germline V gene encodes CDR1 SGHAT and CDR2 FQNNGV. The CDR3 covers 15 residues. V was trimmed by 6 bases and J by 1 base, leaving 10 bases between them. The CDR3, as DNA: TGTGCCAGCAGTAGGGGGGTATCTGGGGCCAACGTCCTGACTTTC. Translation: CASSRGVSGANVLTF.

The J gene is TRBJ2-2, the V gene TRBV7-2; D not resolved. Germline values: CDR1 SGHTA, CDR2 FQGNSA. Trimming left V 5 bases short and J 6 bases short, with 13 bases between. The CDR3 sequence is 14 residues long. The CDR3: CASSPMLLAGELFF. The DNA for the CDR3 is TGTGCCAGCAGCCCCATGCTCTTAGCCGGGGAGCTGTTTTTT.

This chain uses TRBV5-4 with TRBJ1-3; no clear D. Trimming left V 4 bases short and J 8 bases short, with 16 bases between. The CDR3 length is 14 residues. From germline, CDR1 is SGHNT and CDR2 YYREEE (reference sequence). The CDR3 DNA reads TGTGCCAGCAGCCTTGGACCGATCGAGGACACCATATATTTT. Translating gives CASSLGPIEDTIYF.

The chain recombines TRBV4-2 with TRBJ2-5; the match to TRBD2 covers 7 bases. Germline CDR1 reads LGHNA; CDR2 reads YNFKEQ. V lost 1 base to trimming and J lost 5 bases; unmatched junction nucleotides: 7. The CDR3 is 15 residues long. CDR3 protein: CASSQAALATETQYF. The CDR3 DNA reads TGTGCCAGCAGCCAAGCAGCACTAGCGACGGAGACCCAGTACTTC.

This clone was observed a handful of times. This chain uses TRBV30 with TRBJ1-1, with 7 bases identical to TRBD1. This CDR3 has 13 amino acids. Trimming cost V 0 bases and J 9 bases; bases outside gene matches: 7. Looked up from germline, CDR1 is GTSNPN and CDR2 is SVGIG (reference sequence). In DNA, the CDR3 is TGTGCCTGGAGTGTTCAAGGGGGCAGTAAAGCTTTCTTT. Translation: CAWSVQGGSKAFF. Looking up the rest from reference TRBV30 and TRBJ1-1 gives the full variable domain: SQTIHQWPATLVQPVGSPLSLECTVEGTSNPNLYWYRQAAGRGLQLLFYSVGIGQISSEVPQNLSASRPQDRQFILSSKKLLLSDSGFYLCAWSVQGGSKAFFGQGTRLTVV.

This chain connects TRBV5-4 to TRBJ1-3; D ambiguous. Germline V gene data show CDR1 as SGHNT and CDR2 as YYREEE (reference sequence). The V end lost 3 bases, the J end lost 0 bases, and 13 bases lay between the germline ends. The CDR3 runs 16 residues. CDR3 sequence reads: CASSSGGRYSGNTIYF. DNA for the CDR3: TGTGCCAGCAGCTCCGGTGGACGGTACTCTGGAAACACCATATATTTT.

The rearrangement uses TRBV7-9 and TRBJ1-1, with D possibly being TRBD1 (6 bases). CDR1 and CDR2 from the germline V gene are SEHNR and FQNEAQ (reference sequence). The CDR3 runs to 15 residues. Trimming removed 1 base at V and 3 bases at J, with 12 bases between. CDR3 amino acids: CASSLVPSGDTEAFF. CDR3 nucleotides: TGTGCCAGCAGCTTAGTCCCTTCAGGGGACACTGAAGCTTTCTTT. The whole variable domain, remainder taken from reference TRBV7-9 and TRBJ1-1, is DTGVSQNPRHKITKRGQNVTFRCDPISEHNRLYWYRQTLGQGPEFLTYFQNEAQLEKSRLLSDRFSAERPKGSFSTLEIQRTEQGDSAMYLCASSLVPSGDTEAFFGQGTRLTVV.

CDR3 protein: CASSLTTPITSTDTQYF. CDR3 nucleotides: TGTGCCAGCAGTTTAACCACCCCTATTACTAGCACAGATACGCAGTATTTT. The rearrangement joins TRBV28 to TRBJ2-3, with D unresolved. V lost 2 bases and J 0 bases, leaving 15 bases between the germline ends. Germline CDR1 reads MDHEN; CDR2 reads SYDVKM. The CDR3 runs 17 residues.

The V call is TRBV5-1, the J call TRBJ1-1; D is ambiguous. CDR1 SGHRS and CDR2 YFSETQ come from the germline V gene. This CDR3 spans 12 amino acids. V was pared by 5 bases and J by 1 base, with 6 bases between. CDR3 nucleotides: TGCGCCAGCAGACAGCCGAACACTGAAGCTTTCTTT. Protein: CASRQPNTEAFF.

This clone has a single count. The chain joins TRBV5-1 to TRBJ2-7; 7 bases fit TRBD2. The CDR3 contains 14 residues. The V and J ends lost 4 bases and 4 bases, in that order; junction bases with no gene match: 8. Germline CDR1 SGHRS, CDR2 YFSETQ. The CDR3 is CASSLYGTTYEQYF. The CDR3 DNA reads TGCGCCAGCAGCCTATACGGGACTACATACGAGCAGTACTTC.

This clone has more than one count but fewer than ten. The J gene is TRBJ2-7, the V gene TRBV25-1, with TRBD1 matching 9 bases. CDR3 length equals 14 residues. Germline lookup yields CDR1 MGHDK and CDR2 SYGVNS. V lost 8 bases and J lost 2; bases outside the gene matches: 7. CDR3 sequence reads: CASSRDRVPYEQYF. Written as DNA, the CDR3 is TGTGCCAGCTCACGGGACAGGGTCCCCTACGAGCAGTACTTC.

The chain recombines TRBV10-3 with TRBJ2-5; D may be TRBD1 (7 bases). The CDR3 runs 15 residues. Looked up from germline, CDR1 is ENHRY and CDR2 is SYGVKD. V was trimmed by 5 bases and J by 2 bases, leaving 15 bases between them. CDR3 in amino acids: CAISPRGTDQETQYF. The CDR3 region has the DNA TGTGCCATCAGTCCTCGCGGGACAGATCAAGAGACCCAGTACTTC.

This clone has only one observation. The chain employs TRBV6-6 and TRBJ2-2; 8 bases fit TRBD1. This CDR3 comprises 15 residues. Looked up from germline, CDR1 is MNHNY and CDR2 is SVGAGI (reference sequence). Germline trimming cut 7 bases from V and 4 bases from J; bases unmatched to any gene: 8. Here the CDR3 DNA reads TGTGCCAGCACAATCCCAGGGGGCCTCACCGGGGAGCTGTTTTTT. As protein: CASTIPGGLTGELFF.